This entry lists 29 T cell receptor beta chains sequenced from one sample in a study of graft-versus-host responses after intestinal transplantation. Their antigen targets remain unknown. TCRdb's table, derived via immunoSEQ multiplex PCR, lists solely in-frame clones and lacks some. The repertoire includes roughly 75,000 clones, 91% of them detected once, and 0.1% sits in the top ten. The sequencing here drew on unstimulated CD4+ T cells sorted from spleen or lymph node cells, taken before intestinal transplant. These TCRs come from a human donor who received an intestinal transplant.

This clone was counted once. The V call is TRBV10-1, the J call TRBJ2-3; the D gene is possibly TRBD1 (6 bases). Germline V gene sequence: CDR1 WNHNN, CDR2 SYGVQD (reference sequence). V shed 3 bases and J shed 4 bases, with 11 bases lying between them. The CDR3 extends over 14 amino acids. For the CDR3, the DNA is TGCGCCAGCAGTGAAGTACAGGGCGCAGATACGCAGTATTTT. This encodes CASSEVQGADTQYF.

The gene calls are TRBV4-3 and TRBJ2-3; 7 bases are shared with TRBD1. V lost 3 bases and J lost 0; bases outside the gene matches: 3. Per the germline V gene, CDR1 is LGHNA and CDR2 is YSLEER. This CDR3 comprises 15 residues. This chain's CDR3 is CASSHDRVSTDTQYF. For the CDR3, the DNA is TGCGCCAGCAGCCATGACAGGGTGAGCACAGATACGCAGTATTTT.

This chain uses TRBV5-1 with TRBJ2-1; 8 nucleotides align to TRBD1. The CDR3 consists of 16 residues. Per germline, CDR1 SGHRS and CDR2 YFSETQ. J gave up 3 bases and V 4 bases, and 9 bases lay outside the gene matches. The chain's CDR3 is CASSRDRFQGYNEQFF. The CDR3 region has the DNA TGCGCCAGCAGCCGGGACAGGTTTCAGGGCTACAATGAGCAGTTCTTC.

The chain has TRBV5-6 and TRBJ1-5, with TRBD1 identical over 9 bases. In germline, CDR1 is SGHDT, CDR2 YYEEEE. The CDR3 contains 15 residues. V was clipped by 0 bases and J by 4 bases; unmatched bases: 2. CDR3 sequence: CASSLGDRENQPQHF. The CDR3 nucleotides read TGTGCCAGCAGCTTGGGGGACAGGGAGAATCAGCCCCAGCATTTT.

V usage is TRBV19 and J usage is TRBJ2-5; the match to TRBD1 covers 8 bases. Germline loops: CDR1 LNHDA, CDR2 SQIVND (reference sequence). The CDR3 covers 16 residues. V lost 4 bases and J lost 2; bases outside the gene matches: 9. Here the CDR3 DNA reads TGTGCCAGTAGTACTGGACAGGGAGGAATGCAAGAGACCCAGTACTTC. Translated: CASSTGQGGMQETQYF.

This chain uses TRBV9 with TRBJ1-1; no firm D call. Per the germline V gene, CDR1 is SGDLS and CDR2 is YYNGEE. The CDR3 extends over 14 amino acids. V was clipped by 0 bases and J by 3 bases, with 9 bases between them. CDR3 nucleotides: TGTGCCAGCAGCGTAGCCGGACTTGACACTGAAGCTTTCTTT. Its translation: CASSVAGLDTEAFF.

The J gene is TRBJ2-3, the V gene TRBV7-9; weak D call: TRBD2 (5 bases). Between the trimmed V and J ends, which lost 2 bases and 2 bases, there was a span of 14 bases. Germline assignment: CDR1 SEHNR and CDR2 FQNEAQ (reference sequence). There are 16 residues in the CDR3. CDR3 nucleotides: TGTGCCAGCAGCTTATCCCTAGCAGTATCCACAGATACGCAGTATTTT. The encoded protein is CASSLSLAVSTDTQYF. Looking up the rest from reference TRBV7-9 and TRBJ2-3 gives the full variable domain: DTGVSQNPRHKITKRGQNVTFRCDPISEHNRLYWYRQTLGQGPEFLTYFQNEAQLEKSRLLSDRFSAERPKGSFSTLEIQRTEQGDSAMYLCASSLSLAVSTDTQYFGPGTRLTVL.

This chain uses TRBV25-1 with TRBJ2-1, with TRBD2 matching 12 bases. This CDR3 is built from 15 residues. Per germline, CDR1 MGHDK and CDR2 SYGVNS. Trimming removed 4 bases from V and 6 bases from J; junction bases left unmatched: 4. CDR3 in DNA: TGTGCCAGCAGTGTACCGGGACTAGCGGGCAATGAGCAGTTCTTC. Its translation is CASSVPGLAGNEQFF.

The chain couples TRBV5-4 to TRBJ1-1; 10 positions agree with TRBD1. After removal of 4 bases from V and 7 bases from J, the junction contained 4 bases not matched to a gene. Germline CDR1 reads SGHNT; CDR2 reads YYREEE (reference sequence). CDR3 size: 13 residues. CDR3 sequence: CASSRRTGGEAFF. The CDR3 DNA reads as TGTGCCAGCAGCCGACGGACAGGGGGTGAAGCTTTCTTT.

This clone turned up a few times. This sequence joins TRBV6-1 and TRBJ1-1, with TRBD1 identical over 7 bases. The germline V gene has CDR1 MNHNS and CDR2 SASEGT. This CDR3 is built from 15 residues. V gave up 7 bases and J gave up 0 bases; unmatched junction bases: 8. CDR3 loop: CASTAQGNVNTEAFF. The CDR3 nucleotides read TGTGCCAGCACCGCACAGGGGAATGTGAACACTGAAGCTTTCTTT.

This clone was observed once. The chain uses TRBV7-8 and TRBJ2-3, with D perhaps matching TRBD1 (6 bases). Germline V CDR1 and CDR2: SGHVS, FQNEAQ. The CDR3 is 15 residues long. Trimming took 5 bases from V and 3 from J, leaving 15 bases between them. The CDR3: CASSPVGAWTDTQYF. CDR3 DNA sequence: TGTGCCAGCAGCCCAGTGGGGGCGTGGACAGATACGCAGTATTTT.

This chain connects TRBV19 to TRBJ2-1, with D possibly being TRBD2 (6 bases). Germline CDR1 is LNHDA and CDR2 is SQIVND (reference sequence). Trimming stripped 4 bases from V and 9 bases from J, with 16 bases between. This CDR3 contains 14 residues. CDR3 DNA sequence: TGTGCCAGTAGTACGGGACTCCCCCCGGGTGAGCAGTTCTTC. Its translation is CASSTGLPPGEQFF.

The rearrangement joins TRBV28 to TRBJ2-3; a weak D match, TRBD1 (5 bases). Germline V gene lookup returns CDR1 MDHEN and CDR2 SYDVKM. This CDR3 region has 13 residues. V gave up 7 bases and J gave up 0 bases, with 8 bases separating them. DNA for the CDR3: TGTGCCAGCAATAAGGGGAGCACAGATACGCAGTATTTT. It translates to CASNKGSTDTQYF.

The rearrangement links TRBV7-6 to TRBJ2-5; D remains unclear. The CDR3 runs 15 residues. Trimming removed 1 base from V and 5 bases from J, with 14 bases in between. Germline V gives CDR1 SGHVS, CDR2 FNYEAQ. The CDR3 is CASSLGAITFETQYF. The CDR3 coding sequence is TGTGCCAGCAGCTTAGGGGCGATAACCTTTGAGACCCAGTACTTC.

The V and J genes are TRBV5-1 and TRBJ1-1; 8 bases match TRBD1. Germline CDR1 reads SGHRS; CDR2 reads YFSETQ. Trimming took 4 bases from V and 4 from J; bases not matched to a gene: 12. The CDR3 totals 16 residues. The CDR3 coding sequence is TGCGCCAGCAGCCTGTTAGAGGCAGGGGGCGGCACTGAAGCTTTCTTT. Its translation: CASSLLEAGGGTEAFF.

This clone has only one observation. The J gene is TRBJ2-7, the V gene TRBV9; perhaps TRBD1 as D (5 bases). Per germline, CDR1 SGDLS and CDR2 YYNGEE. This CDR3 is 15 amino acids long. V was trimmed by 6 bases and J by 2 bases, leaving 18 bases between them. DNA for the CDR3: TGTGCCAGCACCCTCAGTCAGGGCCCGGCCTACGAGCAGTACTTC. This encodes CASTLSQGPAYEQYF.

The chain is built from TRBV21-1 and TRBJ2-3; the D call of TRBD2 is as the table states it, not checked on the DNA. TRBV21-1 is a pseudogene locus. This CDR3 has 18 residues. This chain's CDR3 is CASSQGLAGETCTDTQYF. CDR3 coding DNA: TGTGCCAGCAGCCAAGGACTAGCGGGGGAAACCTGCACAGATACGCAGTATTTT.

The table lists this clone with a count of one. The chain recombines TRBV11-3 with TRBJ2-7, with TRBD1 matching over 9 bases. The V gene end was trimmed by 0 bases and the J gene end by 2 bases; junction bases not matched to a gene: 11. Germline CDR1 SGHNT, CDR2 YENEEA. The CDR3 contains 18 residues. CDR3 DNA: TGTGCCAGCAGCTTAGATAGGACAGGGGCTCAACCTACCTACGAGCAGTACTTC. This codes for CASSLDRTGAQPTYEQYF.

This chain's CDR3 is CASSREGTEAFF. CDR3 nucleotides: TGTGCCAGCAGTAGGGAGGGCACTGAAGCTTTCTTT. This chain joins TRBV25-1 and TRBJ1-1; no definite D call. This CDR3 contains 12 residues. The ends were cut back, 5 bases at V and 4 bases at J, with 8 bases in the middle. Germline CDR1 reads MGHDK; CDR2 reads SYGVNS. The full variable domain, rest sourced from reference TRBV25-1 and TRBJ1-1, is EADIYQTPRYLVIGTGKKITLECSQTMGHDKMYWYQQDPGMELHLIHYSYGVNSTEKGDLSSESTVSRIRTEHFPLTLESARPSHTSQYLCASSREGTEAFFGQGTRLTVV.

Here the CDR3 DNA reads TGTGCCAGCAGCTCACTACAAAATTCACCCCTCCACTTT. Protein sequence: CASSSLQNSPLHF. The chain employs TRBV7-2 and TRBJ1-6, with D hard to call. Germline V gene lookup returns CDR1 SGHTA and CDR2 FQGNSA. The length of the CDR3 is 13 residues. V gave up 4 bases and J gave up 7 bases, with 8 bases separating them.

This clone was recorded only once. The chain combines TRBV23-1 with TRBJ2-7; D is perhaps TRBD2 (7 bases). TRBV23-1 falls under the ORF class, with uncertain function. V lost 0 bases to trimming and J lost 3 bases, with 15 bases between them. The CDR3 contains 16 residues. For the CDR3, the DNA is TGCGCCAGCAGTCAATCGGGGGGGGCGCTCGTCTACGAGCAGTACTTC. Its protein is CASSQSGGALVYEQYF.

The chain has TRBV4-1 and TRBJ2-5, with TRBD2 matching over 13 bases. Per germline, CDR1 MGHRA and CDR2 YSYEKL. The CDR3 is 18 residues long. The junction had 10 bases not matched to a gene; V was cut back by 1 base and J by 5 bases. DNA for the CDR3: TGCGCCAGCAGCCAAGTGATACTAGCGGGGGGGAAAGGGGAGACCCAGTACTTC. Residues: CASSQVILAGGKGETQYF.

The rearrangement links TRBV7-8 to TRBJ1-1; D remains unclear. This CDR3 has 13 amino acids. V was clipped by 2 bases and J by 1 base, with 5 bases between them. CDR1 and CDR2 from the germline V gene are SGHVS and FQNEAQ. CDR3 sequence (DNA): TGTGCCAGCAGCTTACGGTCGAACACTGAAGCTTTCTTT. Translated: CASSLRSNTEAFF.

This sequence joins TRBV2 and TRBJ1-3; D is unclear. Germline V gives CDR1 SNHLY, CDR2 FYNNEI. The ends were cut back, 7 bases at V and 0 bases at J, with 16 bases in the middle. This CDR3 region has 16 residues. The CDR3 DNA reads TGTGCCAGCACCCGCGGCATTATGAGCTCTGGAAACACCATATATTTT. This translates into CASTRGIMSSGNTIYF.

The chain combines TRBV6-1 with TRBJ2-7; D is perhaps TRBD1 (6 bases). CDR1 is MNHNS, CDR2 SASEGT, per germline. Deletions cut 6 bases from V and 2 bases from J, with 14 bases between. The CDR3 is 14 amino acids. CDR3 residues: CASSRTGIPYEQYF. The CDR3 bases are TGTGCCAGCAGCCGTACAGGGATCCCCTACGAGCAGTACTTC.

The V and J genes are TRBV29-1 and TRBJ1-2; TRBD1 matches 9 bases. CDR3 size: 11 residues. Germline V gene sequence: CDR1 SQVTM, CDR2 ANQGSEA. Germline trimming cut 7 bases from V and 8 bases from J; bases unmatched to any gene: 5. The CDR3 here is CSARTGEGYTF. CDR3 in DNA: TGCAGCGCGCGGACAGGGGAGGGCTACACCTTC.

CDR3 sequence reads: CASEGVVYNEQFF. Written as DNA, the CDR3 is TGTGCCAGTGAGGGGGTGGTCTACAATGAGCAGTTCTTC. The chain has TRBV7-9 and TRBJ2-1; a possible D gene is TRBD1 (6 bases). CDR1 is SEHNR and CDR2 is FQNEAQ in the germline V gene (reference sequence). The V gene lost 9 bases and the J gene lost 3 bases, with 12 bases spanning the gap. The CDR3 runs to 13 residues. Filled out from reference TRBV7-9 and TRBJ2-1, the complete variable domain reads DTGVSQNPRHKITKRGQNVTFRCDPISEHNRLYWYRQTLGQGPEFLTYFQNEAQLEKSRLLSDRFSAERPKGSFSTLEIQRTEQGDSAMYLCASEGVVYNEQFFGPGTRLTVL.

The chain is built from TRBV29-1 and TRBJ1-1; perhaps TRBD1 as D (5 bases). The CDR3 loop spans 12 amino acids. Germline V CDR1 and CDR2: SQVTM, ANQGSEA. V was trimmed by 4 bases and J by 5 bases, leaving 11 bases between them. Here the CDR3 reads CSVVAGGTEAFF. CDR3 sequence (DNA): TGCAGCGTTGTTGCGGGGGGGACTGAAGCTTTCTTT.

The V call is TRBV18, the J call TRBJ2-5, with TRBD1 matching 8 bases. CDR1 is KGHSH, CDR2 LQKENI, per germline. This CDR3 contains 14 residues. V lost 3 bases and J lost 7; bases outside the gene matches: 7. CDR3 protein: CASSPPQGARTQYF. Here the CDR3 DNA reads TGTGCCAGCTCACCCCCCCAGGGGGCTAGGACCCAGTACTTC.